This TCR beta chain is from a study of T cells in Graves' hyperthyroidism and ophthalmopathy. Across the study: Before any treatment, at initial diagnosis, peripheral blood was collected.

The CDR3 regions of TCR beta were amplified from RNA transcripts. First-round RT-PCR targeting the TCR CDR3 was performed with the HTBI primer set. TCRdb fed the multiplex PCR reads into MiXCR, producing one record per CDR3 protein. This sample has approximately 410,000 distinct CDR3 sequences, with about an eighth found just once. Germline assignment: CDR1 SGDLS and CDR2 YYNGEE. The CDR3 spans 15 residues. V shed 3 bases, J shed 6 bases, and the junction held 8 bases outside the gene matches. Exclusion of patients followed from uncontrolled infection, other autoimmune disease, pregnancy or lactation. It was around 10 ml of fresh peripheral blood that supplied the PBMCs. This clonotype was seen at least ten times.

This sequence joins TRBV9 and TRBJ2-1; the match to TRBD2 covers 8 bases. The sequencing sample was made of blood. The sequence was obtained from a woman younger than 30 with Graves' hyperthyroidism. This chain's CDR3 is CASSGPWGLVNEQFF. CDR3 bases: TGTGCCAGCAGCGGCCCGTGGGGACTAGTCAATGAGCAGTTCTTC.